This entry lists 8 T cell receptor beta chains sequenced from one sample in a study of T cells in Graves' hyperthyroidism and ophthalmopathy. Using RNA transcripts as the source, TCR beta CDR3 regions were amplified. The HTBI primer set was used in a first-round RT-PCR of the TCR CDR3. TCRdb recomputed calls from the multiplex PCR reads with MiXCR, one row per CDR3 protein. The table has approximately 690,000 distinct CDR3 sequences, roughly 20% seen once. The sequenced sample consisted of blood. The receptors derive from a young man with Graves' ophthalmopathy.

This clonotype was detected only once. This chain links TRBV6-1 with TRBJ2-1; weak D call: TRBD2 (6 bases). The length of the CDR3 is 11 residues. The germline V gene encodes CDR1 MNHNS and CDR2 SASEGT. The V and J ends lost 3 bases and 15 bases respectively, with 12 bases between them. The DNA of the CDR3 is TGTGCCAGCAGTGACGGGACTTGGGGGTTCTTC. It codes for CASSDGTWGFF.

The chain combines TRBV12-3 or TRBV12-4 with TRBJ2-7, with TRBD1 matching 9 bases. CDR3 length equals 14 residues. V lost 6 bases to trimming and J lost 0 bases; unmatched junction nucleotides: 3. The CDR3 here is CASRTGGASYEQYF. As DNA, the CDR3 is TGTGCCAGCAGGACAGGGGGTGCCTCCTACGAGCAGTACTTC.

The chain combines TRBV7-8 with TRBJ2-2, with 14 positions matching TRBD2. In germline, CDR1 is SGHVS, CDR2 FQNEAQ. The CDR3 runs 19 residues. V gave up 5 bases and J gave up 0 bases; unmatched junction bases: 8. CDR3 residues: CASSELLGLAGANTGELFF. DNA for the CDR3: TGTGCCAGCAGCGAATTGCTGGGACTAGCGGGAGCGAACACCGGGGAGCTGTTTTTT.

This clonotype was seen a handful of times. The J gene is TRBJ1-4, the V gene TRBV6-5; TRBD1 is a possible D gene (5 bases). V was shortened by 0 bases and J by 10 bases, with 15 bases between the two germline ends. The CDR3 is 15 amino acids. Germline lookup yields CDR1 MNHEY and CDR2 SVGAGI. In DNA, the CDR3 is TGTGCCAGCAGTTACTCGAGAGGCAGGGCCGGAAAACTGTTTTTT. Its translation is CASSYSRGRAGKLFF.

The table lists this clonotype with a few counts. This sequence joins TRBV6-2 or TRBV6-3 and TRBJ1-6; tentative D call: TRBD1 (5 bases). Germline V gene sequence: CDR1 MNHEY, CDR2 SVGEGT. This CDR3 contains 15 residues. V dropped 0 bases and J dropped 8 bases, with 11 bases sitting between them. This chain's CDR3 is CASSYSGQGDSPLHF. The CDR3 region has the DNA TGTGCCAGCAGTTACTCAGGGCAGGGCGATTCACCCCTCCACTTT.

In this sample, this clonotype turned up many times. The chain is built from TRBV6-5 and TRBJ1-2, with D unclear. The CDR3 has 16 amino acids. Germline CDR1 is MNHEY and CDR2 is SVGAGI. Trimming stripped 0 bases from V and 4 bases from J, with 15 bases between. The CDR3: CASSYSADPGTYGYTF. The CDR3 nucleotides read TGTGCCAGCAGTTACTCGGCAGATCCCGGAACCTATGGCTACACCTTC.

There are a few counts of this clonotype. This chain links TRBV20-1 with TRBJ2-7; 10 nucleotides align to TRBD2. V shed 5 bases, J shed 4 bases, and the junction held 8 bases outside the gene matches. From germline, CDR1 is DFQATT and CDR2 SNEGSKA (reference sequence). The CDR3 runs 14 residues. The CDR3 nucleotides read TGCAGTGCTGGCACTACTAGCGGGGCTTACGAGCAGTACTTC. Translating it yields CSAGTTSGAYEQYF.

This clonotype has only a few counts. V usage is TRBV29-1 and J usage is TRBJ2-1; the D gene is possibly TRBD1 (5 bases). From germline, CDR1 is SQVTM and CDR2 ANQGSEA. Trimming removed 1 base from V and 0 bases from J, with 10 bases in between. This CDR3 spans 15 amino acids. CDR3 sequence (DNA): TGCAGCGTTGAAGGGCAGGGAAGCTCCTACAATGAGCAGTTCTTC. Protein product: CSVEGQGSSYNEQFF.